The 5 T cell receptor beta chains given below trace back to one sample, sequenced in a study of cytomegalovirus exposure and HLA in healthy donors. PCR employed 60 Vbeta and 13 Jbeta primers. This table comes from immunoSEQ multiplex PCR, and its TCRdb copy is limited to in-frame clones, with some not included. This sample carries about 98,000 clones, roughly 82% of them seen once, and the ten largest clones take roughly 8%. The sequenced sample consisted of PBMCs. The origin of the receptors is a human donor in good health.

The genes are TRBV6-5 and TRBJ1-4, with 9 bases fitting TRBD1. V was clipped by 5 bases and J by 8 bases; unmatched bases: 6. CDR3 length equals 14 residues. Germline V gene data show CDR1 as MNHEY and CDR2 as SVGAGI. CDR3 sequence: CASSQGQGREKLFF. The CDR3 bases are TGTGCCAGCAGTCAAGGACAGGGGAGGGAAAAACTGTTTTTT.

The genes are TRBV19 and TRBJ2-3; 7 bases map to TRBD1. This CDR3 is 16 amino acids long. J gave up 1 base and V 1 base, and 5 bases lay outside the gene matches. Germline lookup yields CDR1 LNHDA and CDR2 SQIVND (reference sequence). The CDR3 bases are TGTGCCAGTAGTATAGGACAGGGCCCCGGCACAGATACGCAGTATTTT. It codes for CASSIGQGPGTDTQYF. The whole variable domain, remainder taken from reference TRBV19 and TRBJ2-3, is DGGITQSPKYLFRKEGQNVTLSCEQNLNHDAMYWYRQDPGQGLRLIYYSQIVNDFQKGDIAEGYSVSREKKESFPLTVTSAQKNPTAFYLCASSIGQGPGTDTQYFGPGTRLTVL.

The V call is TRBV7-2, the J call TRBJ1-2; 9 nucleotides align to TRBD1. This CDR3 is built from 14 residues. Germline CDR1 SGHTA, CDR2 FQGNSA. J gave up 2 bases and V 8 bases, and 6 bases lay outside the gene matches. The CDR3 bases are TGTGCCAGCTCAACGGACAGGGGCAACTATGGCTACACCTTC. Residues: CASSTDRGNYGYTF.

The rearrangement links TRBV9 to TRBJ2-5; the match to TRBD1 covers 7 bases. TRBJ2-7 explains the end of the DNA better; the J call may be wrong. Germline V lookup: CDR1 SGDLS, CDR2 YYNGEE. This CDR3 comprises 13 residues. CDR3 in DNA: TGTGCCAGCAGCCCAGGGACAGTTTACGAGCAGTACTTC. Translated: CASSPGTVYEQYF.

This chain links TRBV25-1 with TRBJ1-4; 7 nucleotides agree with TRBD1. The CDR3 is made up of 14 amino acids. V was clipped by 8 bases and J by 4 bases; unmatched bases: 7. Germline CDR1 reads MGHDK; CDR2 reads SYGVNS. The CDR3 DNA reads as TGTGCCAGCCGAGAGACAGGGTTTAATGAAAAACTGTTTTTT. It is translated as CASRETGFNEKLFF.